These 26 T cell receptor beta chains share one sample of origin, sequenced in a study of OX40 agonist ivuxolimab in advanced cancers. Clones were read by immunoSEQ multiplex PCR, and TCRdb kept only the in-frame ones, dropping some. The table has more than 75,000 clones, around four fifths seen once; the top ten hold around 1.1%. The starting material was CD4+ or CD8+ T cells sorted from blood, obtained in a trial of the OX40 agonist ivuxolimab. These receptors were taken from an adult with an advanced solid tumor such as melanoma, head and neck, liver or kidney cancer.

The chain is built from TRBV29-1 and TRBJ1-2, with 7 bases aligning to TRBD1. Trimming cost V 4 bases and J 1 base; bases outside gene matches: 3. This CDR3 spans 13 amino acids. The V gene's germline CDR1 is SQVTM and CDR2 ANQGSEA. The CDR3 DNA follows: TGCAGCGTTGTGGGACAGAGTAACTATGGCTACACCTTC. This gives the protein CSVVGQSNYGYTF.

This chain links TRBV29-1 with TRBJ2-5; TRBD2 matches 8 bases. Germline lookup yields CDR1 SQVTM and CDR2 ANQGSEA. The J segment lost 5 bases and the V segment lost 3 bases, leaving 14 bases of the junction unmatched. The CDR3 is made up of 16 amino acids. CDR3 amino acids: CSVDSGPGTRGETQYF. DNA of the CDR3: TGCAGCGTTGATAGCGGTCCGGGGACTAGGGGTGAGACCCAGTACTTC.

The CDR3 protein is CASRARQGGGKLFF. CDR3 DNA: TGTGCCAGCAGGGCCCGACAGGGCGGAGGAAAACTGTTTTTT. The gene calls are TRBV6-1 and TRBJ1-4, with 7 bases that match TRBD1. The CDR3 spans 14 residues. With 6 bases clipped from V and 10 bases from J, the junction kept 11 bases outside the gene matches. Germline V CDR1 and CDR2: MNHNS, SASEGT.

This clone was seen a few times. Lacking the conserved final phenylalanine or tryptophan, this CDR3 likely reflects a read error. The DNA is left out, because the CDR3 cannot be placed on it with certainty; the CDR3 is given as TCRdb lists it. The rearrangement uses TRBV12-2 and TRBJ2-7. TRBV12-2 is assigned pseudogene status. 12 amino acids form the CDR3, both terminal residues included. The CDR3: CASRLVGGRQDS.

For the CDR3, the DNA is TGTGCCAGCAGTGAGGGCCTCGTTACTGAAGCTTTCTTT. This sequence encodes CASSEGLVTEAFF. The V gene is TRBV6-1, the J gene TRBJ1-1; no definite D call. Trimming cost V 3 bases and J 5 bases, with 10 bases left between them. The germline V gene encodes CDR1 MNHNS and CDR2 SASEGT. The CDR3 covers 13 residues.

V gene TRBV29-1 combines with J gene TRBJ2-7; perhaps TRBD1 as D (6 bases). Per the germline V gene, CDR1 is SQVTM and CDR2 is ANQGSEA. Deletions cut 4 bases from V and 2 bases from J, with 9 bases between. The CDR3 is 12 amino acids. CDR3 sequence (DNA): TGCAGCGTTGTAGAGGGGGCCTACGAGCAGTACTTC. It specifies CSVVEGAYEQYF.

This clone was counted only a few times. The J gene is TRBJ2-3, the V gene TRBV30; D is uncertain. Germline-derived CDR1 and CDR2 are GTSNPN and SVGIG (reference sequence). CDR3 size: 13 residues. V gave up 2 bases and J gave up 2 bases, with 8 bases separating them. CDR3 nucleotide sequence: TGTGCCTGGAGTCCCCCGGACACAGATACGCAGTATTTT. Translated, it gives CAWSPPDTDTQYF.

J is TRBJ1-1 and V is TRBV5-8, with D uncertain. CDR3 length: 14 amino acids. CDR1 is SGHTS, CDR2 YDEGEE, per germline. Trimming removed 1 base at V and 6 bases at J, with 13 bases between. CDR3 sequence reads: CASSLKGWLPEAFF. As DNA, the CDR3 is TGTGCCAGCAGCTTGAAGGGCTGGTTGCCTGAAGCTTTCTTT. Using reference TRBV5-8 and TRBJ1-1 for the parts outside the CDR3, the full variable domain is EAGVTQSPTHLIKTRGQQATLRCSPISGHTSVYWYQQALGLGLQFLLWYDEGEERNRGNFPPRFSGRQFPNYSSELNVNALELEDSALYLCASSLKGWLPEAFFGQGTRLTVV.

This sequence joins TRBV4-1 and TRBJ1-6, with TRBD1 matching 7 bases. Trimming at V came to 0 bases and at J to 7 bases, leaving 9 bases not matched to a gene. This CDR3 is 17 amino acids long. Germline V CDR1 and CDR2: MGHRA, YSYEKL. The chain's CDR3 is CASSQEAEQGTNSPLHF. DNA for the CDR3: TGCGCCAGCAGCCAAGAGGCCGAACAGGGGACCAATTCACCCCTCCACTTT.

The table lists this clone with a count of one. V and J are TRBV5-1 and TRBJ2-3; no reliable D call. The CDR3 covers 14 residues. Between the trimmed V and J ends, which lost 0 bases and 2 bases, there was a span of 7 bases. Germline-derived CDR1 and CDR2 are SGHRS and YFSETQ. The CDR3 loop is CASSLGLNTDTQYF. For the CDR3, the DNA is TGCGCCAGCAGCTTGGGTCTCAACACAGATACGCAGTATTTT.

The CDR3 here is CASSIPGAETQYF. The CDR3 bases are TGTGCCAGTAGTATTCCCGGGGCAGAGACCCAGTACTTC. This chain joins TRBV19 and TRBJ2-5; tentatively, D is TRBD1 or TRBD2 (5 bases each). This CDR3 contains 13 residues. The germline V gene encodes CDR1 LNHDA and CDR2 SQIVND (reference sequence). V gave up 3 bases and J gave up 4 bases, with 9 bases separating them.

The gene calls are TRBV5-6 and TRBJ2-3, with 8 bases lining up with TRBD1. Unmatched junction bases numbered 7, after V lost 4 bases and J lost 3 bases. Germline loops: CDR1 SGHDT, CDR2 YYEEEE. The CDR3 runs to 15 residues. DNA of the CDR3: TGTGCCAGCAGCCCACTGGACAGGGATACAGATACGCAGTATTTT. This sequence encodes CASSPLDRDTDTQYF. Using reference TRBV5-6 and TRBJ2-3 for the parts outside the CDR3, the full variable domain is DAGVTQSPTHLIKTRGQQVTLRCSPKSGHDTVSWYQQALGQGPQFIFQYYEEEERQRGNFPDRFSGHQFPNYSSELNVNALLLGDSALYLCASSPLDRDTDTQYFGPGTRLTVL.

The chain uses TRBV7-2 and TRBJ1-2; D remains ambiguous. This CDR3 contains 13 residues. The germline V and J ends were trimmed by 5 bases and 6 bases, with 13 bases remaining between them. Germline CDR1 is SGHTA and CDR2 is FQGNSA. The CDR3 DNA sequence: TGTGCCAGCAGCCCTAACAGAGAAAATGGCTACACCTTC. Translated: CASSPNRENGYTF.

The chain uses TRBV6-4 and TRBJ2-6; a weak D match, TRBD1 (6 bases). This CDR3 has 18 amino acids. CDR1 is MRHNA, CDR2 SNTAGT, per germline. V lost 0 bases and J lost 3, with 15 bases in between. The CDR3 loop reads CASSDSYRGRGGANVLTF. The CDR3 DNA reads TGTGCCAGCAGTGACTCGTATAGGGGGAGAGGTGGGGCCAACGTCCTGACTTTC.

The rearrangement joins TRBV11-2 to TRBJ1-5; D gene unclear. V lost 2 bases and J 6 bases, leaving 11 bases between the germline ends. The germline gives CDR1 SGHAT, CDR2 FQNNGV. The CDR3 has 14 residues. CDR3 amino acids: CASSLLGGGQPQHF. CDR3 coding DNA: TGTGCCAGCAGCTTATTGGGTGGAGGTCAGCCCCAGCATTTT.

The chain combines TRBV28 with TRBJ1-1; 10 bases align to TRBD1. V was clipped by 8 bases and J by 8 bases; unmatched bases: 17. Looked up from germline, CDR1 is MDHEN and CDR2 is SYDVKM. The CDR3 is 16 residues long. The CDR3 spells CASVRTSGTGALEAFF. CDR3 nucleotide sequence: TGTGCCAGCGTACGAACCTCCGGGACAGGGGCATTAGAAGCTTTCTTT.

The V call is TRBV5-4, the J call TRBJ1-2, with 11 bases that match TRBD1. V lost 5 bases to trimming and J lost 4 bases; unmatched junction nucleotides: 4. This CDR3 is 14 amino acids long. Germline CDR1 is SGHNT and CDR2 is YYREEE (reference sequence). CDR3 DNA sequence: TGTGCCAGCAGACGGACAGGGGGCTCCTATGGCTACACCTTC. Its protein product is CASRRTGGSYGYTF.

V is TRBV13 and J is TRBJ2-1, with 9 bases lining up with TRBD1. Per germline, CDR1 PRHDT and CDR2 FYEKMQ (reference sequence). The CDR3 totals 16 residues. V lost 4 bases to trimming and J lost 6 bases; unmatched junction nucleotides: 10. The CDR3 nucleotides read TGTGCCAGCAGCTCAACGACCCCGACAGGGGGCAATGAGCAGTTCTTC. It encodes CASSSTTPTGGNEQFF.

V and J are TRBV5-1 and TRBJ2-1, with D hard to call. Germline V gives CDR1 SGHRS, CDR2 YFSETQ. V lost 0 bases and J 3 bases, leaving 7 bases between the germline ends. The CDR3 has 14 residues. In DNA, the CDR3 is TGCGCCAGCAGCTTGGGAGTCAGCTACAATGAGCAGTTCTTC. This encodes CASSLGVSYNEQFF.

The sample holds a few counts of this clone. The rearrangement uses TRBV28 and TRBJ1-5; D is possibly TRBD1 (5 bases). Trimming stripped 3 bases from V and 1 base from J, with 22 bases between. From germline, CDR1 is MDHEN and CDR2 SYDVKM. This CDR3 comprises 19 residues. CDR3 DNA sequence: TGTGCCAGCAGTTTGGGCAACAGGAGGGGCGCAAAGAGCAATCAGCCCCAGCATTTT. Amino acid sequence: CASSLGNRRGAKSNQPQHF.

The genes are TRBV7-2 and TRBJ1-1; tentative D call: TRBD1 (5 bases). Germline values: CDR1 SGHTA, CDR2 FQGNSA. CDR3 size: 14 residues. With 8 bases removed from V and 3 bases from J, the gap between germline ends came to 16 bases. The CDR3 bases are TGTGCCAGCTACCCAAGCGGCAGGGACACTGAAGCTTTCTTT. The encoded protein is CASYPSGRDTEAFF.

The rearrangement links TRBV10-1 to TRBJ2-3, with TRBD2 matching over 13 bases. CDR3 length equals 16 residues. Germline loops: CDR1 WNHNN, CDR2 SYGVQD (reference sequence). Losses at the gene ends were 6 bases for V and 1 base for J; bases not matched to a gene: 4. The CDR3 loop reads CASSQGLAGGTDTQYF. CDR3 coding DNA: TGCGCCAGCAGCCAAGGACTAGCGGGGGGCACAGATACGCAGTATTTT.

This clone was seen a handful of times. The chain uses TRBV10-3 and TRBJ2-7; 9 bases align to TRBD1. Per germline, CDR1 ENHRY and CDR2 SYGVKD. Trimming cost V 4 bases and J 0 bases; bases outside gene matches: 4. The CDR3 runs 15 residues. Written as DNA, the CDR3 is TGTGCCATCAGTGGCGGGACAGGGCTCTCCTACGAGCAGTACTTC. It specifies CAISGGTGLSYEQYF.

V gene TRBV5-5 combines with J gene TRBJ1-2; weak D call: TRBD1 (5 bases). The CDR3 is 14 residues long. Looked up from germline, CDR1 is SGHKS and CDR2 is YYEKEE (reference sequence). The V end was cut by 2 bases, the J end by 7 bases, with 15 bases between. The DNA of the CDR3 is TGTGCCAGCAGCTTTACTATTGGGGGAGCTGGCTACACCTTC. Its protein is CASSFTIGGAGYTF.

The CDR3 nucleotides read TGTGCCAGCAGCCCAGAGGCTGAGGCAACTAGCACAGATACGCAGTATTTT. Translating gives CASSPEAEATSTDTQYF. The V gene is TRBV7-2, the J gene TRBJ2-3, with D unresolved. Trimming removed 5 bases at V and 0 bases at J, with 18 bases between. Germline-derived CDR1 and CDR2 are SGHTA and FQGNSA. The CDR3 extends over 17 amino acids.

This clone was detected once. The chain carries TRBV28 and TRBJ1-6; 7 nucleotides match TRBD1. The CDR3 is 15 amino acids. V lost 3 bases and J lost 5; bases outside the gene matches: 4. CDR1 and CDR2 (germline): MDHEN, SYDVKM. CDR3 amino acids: CASSLSDRDNSPLHF. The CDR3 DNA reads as TGTGCCAGCAGTTTGAGCGACAGGGATAATTCACCCCTCCACTTT.